This T cell receptor beta chain is drawn from a study of blood T cell repertoires in COVID-19. Study as a whole: The United States, Italy and Spain provided the acute and convalescent COVID-19 samples. Sources were T cells, B-cell-depleted T cells, or PBMCs; the material itself was cDNA or gDNA.

Germline assignment: CDR1 LGHDT and CDR2 YNNKEL (reference sequence). CDR3 length: 15 amino acids. Trimming cost V 3 bases and J 3 bases; bases outside gene matches: 7. Original data processing: Cell counts per sample came from amplifying reference gene primers. Libraries were prepared by immunoSEQ multiplex PCR; TCRdb keeps only in-frame clonotypes and omits some of them. V, J and clone size reflect that table, while D and trimming were determined from the DNA. The sample lists 100,000 to 120,000 clones; 75% to 85% were seen once. This clonotype was obtained from a woman in her sixties or seventies with acute or convalescent COVID-19. This chain uses TRBV3-1 (or the pseudogene TRBV3-2) with TRBJ1-2; 7 positions match TRBD1. Source material: peripheral blood. CDR3 nucleotides: TGTGCCAGCAGCCAGGGGATGACAGGGTACTATGGCTACACCTTC. Residues: CASSQGMTGYYGYTF.